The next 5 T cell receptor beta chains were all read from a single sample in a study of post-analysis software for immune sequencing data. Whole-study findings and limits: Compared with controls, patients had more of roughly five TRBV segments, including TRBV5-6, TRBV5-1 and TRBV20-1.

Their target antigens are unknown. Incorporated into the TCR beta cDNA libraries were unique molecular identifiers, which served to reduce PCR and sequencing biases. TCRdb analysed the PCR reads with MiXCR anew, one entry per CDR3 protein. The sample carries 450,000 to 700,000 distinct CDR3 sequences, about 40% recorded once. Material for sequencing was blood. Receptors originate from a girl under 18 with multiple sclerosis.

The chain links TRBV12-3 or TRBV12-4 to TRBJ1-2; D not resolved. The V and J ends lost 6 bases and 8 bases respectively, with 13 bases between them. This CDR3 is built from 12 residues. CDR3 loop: CASSSTQRGYTF. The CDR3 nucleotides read TGTGCCAGCAGCTCCACCCAGAGGGGCTACACCTTC.

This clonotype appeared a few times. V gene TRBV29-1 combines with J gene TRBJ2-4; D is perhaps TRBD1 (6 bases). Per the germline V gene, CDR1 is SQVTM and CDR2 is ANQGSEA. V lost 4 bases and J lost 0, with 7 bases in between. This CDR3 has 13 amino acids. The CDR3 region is CSVGGRAKNIQYF. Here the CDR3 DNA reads TGCAGCGTTGGGGGGCGAGCCAAAAACATTCAGTACTTC.

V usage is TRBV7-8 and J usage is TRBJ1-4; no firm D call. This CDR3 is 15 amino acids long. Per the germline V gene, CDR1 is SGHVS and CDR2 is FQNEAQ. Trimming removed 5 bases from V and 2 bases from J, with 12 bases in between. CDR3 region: CASSPGRLTNEKLFF. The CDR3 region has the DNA TGTGCCAGCAGCCCGGGGAGGCTGACTAATGAAAAACTGTTTTTT.

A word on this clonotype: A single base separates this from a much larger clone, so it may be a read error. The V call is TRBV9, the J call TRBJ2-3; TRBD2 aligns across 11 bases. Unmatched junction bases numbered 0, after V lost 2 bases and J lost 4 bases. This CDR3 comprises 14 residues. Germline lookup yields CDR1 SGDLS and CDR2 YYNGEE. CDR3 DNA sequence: TGTGCCAGCAGCGTTAGCGGGGGGGCAGATACGCAGTATTTT. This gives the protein CASSVSGGADTQYF.

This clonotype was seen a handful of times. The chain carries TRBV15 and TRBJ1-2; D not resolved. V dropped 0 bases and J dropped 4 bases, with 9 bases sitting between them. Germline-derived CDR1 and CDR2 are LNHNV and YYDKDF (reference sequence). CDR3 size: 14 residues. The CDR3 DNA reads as TGTGCCACCAGCAGAGATGAGGGCAGCTATGGCTACACCTTC. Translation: CATSRDEGSYGYTF. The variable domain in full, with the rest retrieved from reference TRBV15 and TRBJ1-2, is DAMVIQNPRYQVTQFGKPVTLSCSQTLNHNVMYWYQQKSSQAPKLLFHYYDKDFNNEADTPDNFQSRRPNTSFCFLDIRSPGLGDTAMYLCATSRDEGSYGYTFGSGTRLTVV.